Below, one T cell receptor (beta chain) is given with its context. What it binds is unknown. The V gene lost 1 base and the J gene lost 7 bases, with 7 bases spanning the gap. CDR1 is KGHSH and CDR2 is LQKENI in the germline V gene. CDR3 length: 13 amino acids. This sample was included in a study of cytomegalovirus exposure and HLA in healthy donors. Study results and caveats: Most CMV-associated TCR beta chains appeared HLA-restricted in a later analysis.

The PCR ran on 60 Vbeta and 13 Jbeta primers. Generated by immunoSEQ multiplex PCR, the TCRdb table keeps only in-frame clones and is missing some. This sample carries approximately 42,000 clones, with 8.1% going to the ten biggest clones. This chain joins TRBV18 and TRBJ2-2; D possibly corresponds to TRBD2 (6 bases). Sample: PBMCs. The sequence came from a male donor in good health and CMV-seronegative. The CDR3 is CASSPREDGELFF. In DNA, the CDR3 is TGTGCCAGCTCACCACGGGAGGACGGGGAGCTGTTTTTT.